The 15 T cell receptor beta chains listed next were all sequenced from one sample in a study of CD4 T cells in relation to SARS-CoV-2 and coronaviruses. Libraries were prepared by immunoSEQ multiplex PCR; TCRdb keeps only in-frame clonotypes and omits some of them. Of under 13,000 clones listed, roughly three quarters are singletons. Their antigens remain unidentified. Before the COVID-19 pandemic, during about 2011-2019, CD4+ T cells were taken from unexposed donors. After approximately 10 days of culture, CD4+ T cells were isolated. The sequencing sample was made of CD4+ T cells from PBMCs, cultured in vitro. The source of these receptors is a human donor in good health.

The table lists this clone with a count of one. As DNA, the CDR3 is TGCAGCGTTGGGAAGGCTGAAGCTTTCTTT. Translation: CSVGKAEAFF. The rearrangement links TRBV29-1 to TRBJ1-1; no reliable D call. Germline assignment: CDR1 SQVTM and CDR2 ANQGSEA. V was trimmed by 4 bases and J by 6 bases, leaving 6 bases between them. CDR3 size: 10 residues.

J is TRBJ2-1 and V is TRBV6-2 or TRBV6-3; TRBD2 agrees at 13 bases. The J segment lost 2 bases and the V segment lost 6 bases, leaving 7 bases of the junction unmatched. CDR3 length: 17 amino acids. CDR1 and CDR2 from the germline V gene are MNHEY and SVGEGT. CDR3: CASSPRTSGSAYNEQFF. CDR3 nucleotides: TGTGCCAGCAGCCCAAGGACTAGCGGGAGTGCCTACAATGAGCAGTTCTTC.

The chain recombines TRBV7-8 with TRBJ2-2; 7 bases align to TRBD1. Germline V gene data show CDR1 as SGHVS and CDR2 as FQNEAQ. V gave up 5 bases and J gave up 1 base; unmatched junction bases: 13. The CDR3 covers 18 residues. CDR3 DNA sequence: TGTGCCAGCAGCCTCTCCCCCTGGGACAGAAGGAACACCGGGGAGCTGTTTTTT. Amino acids: CASSLSPWDRRNTGELFF.

This clone was found a few times. The chain links TRBV5-4 to TRBJ2-3; 8 bases match TRBD2. J lost 7 bases, V lost 2 bases, and 12 bases had no gene match. This CDR3 is 16 amino acids long. Germline lookup yields CDR1 SGHNT and CDR2 YYREEE (reference sequence). The CDR3 protein is CASSLGGGTLGNTQYF. The CDR3 DNA is TGTGCCAGCAGCTTAGGCGGGGGGACCCTCGGAAATACGCAGTATTTT.

This clone occurred once. The chain carries TRBV11-3 and TRBJ2-2; D possibly matches TRBD1 or TRBD2 (5 bases each). The V end lost 8 bases, the J end lost 0 bases, and 13 bases lay between the germline ends. The germline V gene has CDR1 SGHNT and CDR2 YENEEA. CDR3 length equals 15 residues. In DNA, the CDR3 is TGTGCCAGCTCCCTTGGGGGTGCGAACACCGGGGAGCTGTTTTTT. It yields the protein CASSLGGANTGELFF.

The chain has TRBV7-2 and TRBJ2-1; 9 nucleotides match TRBD2. V was pared by 1 base and J by 5 bases, with 6 bases of the junction left unmatched. The CDR3 sequence is 16 residues long. The V gene's germline CDR1 is SGHTA and CDR2 FQGNSA. The CDR3 sequence is CASSLVSLAGHNEQFF. The CDR3 coding sequence is TGTGCCAGCAGCTTAGTAAGCCTAGCGGGACACAATGAGCAGTTCTTC.

V gene TRBV18 combines with J gene TRBJ2-7; 7 bases match TRBD1. Germline CDR1 KGHSH, CDR2 LQKENI. The ends lost 6 bases at V and 2 bases at J; junction bases unmatched: 7. The CDR3 sequence is 14 residues long. For the CDR3, the DNA is TGTGCCAGCTCCGCCGGGACAGCAACCTACGAGCAGTACTTC. Translated, it gives CASSAGTATYEQYF.

The chain joins TRBV7-2 to TRBJ1-1; 9 positions match TRBD1. The germline gives CDR1 SGHTA, CDR2 FQGNSA. The CDR3 extends over 16 amino acids. The ends lost 4 bases at V and 5 bases at J; junction bases unmatched: 11. The CDR3 DNA is TGTGCCAGCAGCTCCCACCTGGGACAGGGCGGTACTGAAGCTTTCTTT. This gives the protein CASSSHLGQGGTEAFF.

V gene TRBV2 combines with J gene TRBJ1-1, with TRBD1 matching over 7 bases. The junction had 10 bases not matched to a gene; V was cut back by 4 bases and J by 5 bases. This CDR3 is built from 15 residues. From germline, CDR1 is SNHLY and CDR2 FYNNEI. The CDR3 region is CASSVSGGIWTEAFF. CDR3 coding DNA: TGTGCCAGCAGTGTTTCAGGGGGGATTTGGACTGAAGCTTTCTTT.

This sequence joins TRBV11-2 and TRBJ1-3; a weak D match, TRBD1 (5 bases). This CDR3 is 14 amino acids long. Germline-derived CDR1 and CDR2 are SGHAT and FQNNGV. Trimming took 5 bases from V and 5 from J, leaving 13 bases between them. The CDR3 DNA reads TGTGCCAGCAGCCCGGGGGGGTGGAGAAACACCATATATTTT. Translated: CASSPGGWRNTIYF.

The genes are TRBV5-1 and TRBJ1-1; 11 bases align to TRBD1. The junction had 7 bases not matched to a gene; V was cut back by 0 bases and J by 0 bases. This CDR3 is 18 amino acids long. The germline V gene has CDR1 SGHRS and CDR2 YFSETQ. The CDR3 nucleotides are TGCGCCAGCAGCTTGGAAGGACAGGGGGCGACCTTGAACACTGAAGCTTTCTTT. This codes for CASSLEGQGATLNTEAFF.

The chain is built from TRBV19 and TRBJ1-4; no clear D gene. CDR1 LNHDA and CDR2 SQIVND come from the germline V gene (reference sequence). The CDR3 contains 13 residues. V lost 7 bases, J lost 6 bases, and 12 bases lay in between. Here the CDR3 reads CASKGREDEKLFF. CDR3 DNA sequence: TGTGCCAGTAAGGGTCGGGAGGATGAAAAACTGTTTTTT.

The rearrangement joins TRBV29-1 to TRBJ2-1; D ambiguous. Germline lookup yields CDR1 SQVTM and CDR2 ANQGSEA. Between the trimmed V and J ends, which lost 6 bases and 1 base, there was a span of 13 bases. There are 14 residues in the CDR3. The CDR3 DNA is TGCAGCGTCCAATCACCATTTTCCTACAATGAGCAGTTCTTC. It specifies CSVQSPFSYNEQFF.

The rearrangement links TRBV11-3 to TRBJ2-1, with D possibly being TRBD2 (5 bases). The CDR3 has 15 residues. The germline V gene encodes CDR1 SGHNT and CDR2 YENEEA. The V end was cut by 1 base, the J end by 7 bases, with 14 bases between. The CDR3 here is CASSLGGPNWNEQFF. CDR3 DNA: TGTGCCAGCAGCTTAGGCGGGCCCAATTGGAATGAGCAGTTCTTC.

This rearrangement joins TRBV7-2 to TRBJ2-2, with D unclear. V was shortened by 5 bases and J by 7 bases, with 8 bases between the two germline ends. Germline CDR1 is SGHTA and CDR2 is FQGNSA. The CDR3 has 12 amino acids. The DNA of the CDR3 is TGTGCCAGCAGCCGCCCCTTCGGGGAGCTGTTTTTT. Translation: CASSRPFGELFF.